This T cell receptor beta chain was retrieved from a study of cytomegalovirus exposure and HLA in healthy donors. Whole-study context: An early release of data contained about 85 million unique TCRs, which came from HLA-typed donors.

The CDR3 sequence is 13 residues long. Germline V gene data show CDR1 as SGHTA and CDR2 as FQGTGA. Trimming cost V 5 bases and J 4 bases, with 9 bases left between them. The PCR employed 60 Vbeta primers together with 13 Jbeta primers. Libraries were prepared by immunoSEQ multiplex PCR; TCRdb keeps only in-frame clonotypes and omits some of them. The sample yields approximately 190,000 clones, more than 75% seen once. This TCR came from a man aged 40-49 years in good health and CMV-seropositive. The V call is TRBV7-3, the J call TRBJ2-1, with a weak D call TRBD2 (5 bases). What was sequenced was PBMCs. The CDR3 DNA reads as TGTGCCAGCAGCCTCCGAGGGTACAATGAGCAGTTCTTC. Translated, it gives CASSLRGYNEQFF.